Below are 30 T cell receptor beta chains sequenced from a single sample in a study of shared clonotypes between healthy human individuals. Sequenced by immunoSEQ multiplex PCR; TCRdb stores in-frame clones only, minus some. Among some 1.4 million clones listed, approximately 96% were seen once. Sequencing used naive CD4+ T cells sorted from blood. The sample's subset: CD45RA+ positively selected. These receptor sequences come from a man aged 25-45 years in good health.

V gene TRBV19 combines with J gene TRBJ1-5, with D possibly being TRBD1 (5 bases). Trimming removed 1 base from V and 9 bases from J, with 13 bases in between. The CDR3 sequence is 14 residues long. Looked up from germline, CDR1 is LNHDA and CDR2 is SQIVND (reference sequence). The CDR3 protein is CASSIVRGDGPQHF. The CDR3 nucleotides are TGTGCCAGTAGTATAGTGAGGGGTGATGGGCCCCAGCATTTT.

V gene TRBV5-4 combines with J gene TRBJ2-3; tentatively, D is TRBD2 (5 bases). Germline V CDR1 and CDR2: SGHNT, YYREEE (reference sequence). Trimming took 0 bases from V and 0 from J, leaving 11 bases between them. The CDR3 runs to 16 residues. The CDR3 bases are TGTGCCAGCAGCTTGGGACGGGAAAGAAGCACAGATACGCAGTATTTT. Translation gives CASSLGRERSTDTQYF.

The genes are TRBV27 and TRBJ2-7, with 7 bases fitting TRBD1. The length of the CDR3 is 14 residues. The V gene end was trimmed by 6 bases and the J gene end by 6 bases; junction bases not matched to a gene: 11. The germline V gene has CDR1 MNHEY and CDR2 SMNVEV (reference sequence). The chain's CDR3 is CASRPKPTGIEQYF. The CDR3 DNA sequence: TGTGCCAGCAGACCCAAGCCGACAGGGATCGAGCAGTACTTC.

This chain joins TRBV29-1 and TRBJ2-3, with no clear D. The CDR3 runs 14 residues. Germline CDR1 and CDR2: SQVTM and ANQGSEA. Trimming cost V 4 bases and J 6 bases, with 17 bases left between them. The CDR3 sequence is CSVVKLRVGDTQYF. The CDR3 DNA reads as TGCAGCGTTGTGAAGTTACGGGTCGGCGATACGCAGTATTTT.

The chain uses TRBV9 and TRBJ2-1; TRBD2 matches at 9 bases. Germline V CDR1 and CDR2: SGDLS, YYNGEE. There are 14 residues in the CDR3. With V trimmed by 2 bases and J by 9 bases, 6 bases remained unmatched. The CDR3 spells CASSVSGRGSEQFF. For the CDR3, the DNA is TGTGCCAGCAGCGTTAGCGGGAGAGGGTCTGAGCAGTTCTTC.

This chain connects TRBV7-9 to TRBJ1-1; possibly TRBD1 for D (6 bases). V was clipped by 5 bases and J by 1 base, with 14 bases between them. Germline lookup yields CDR1 SEHNR and CDR2 FQNEAQ (reference sequence). The CDR3 totals 15 residues. The DNA for the CDR3 is TGTGCCAGCAGCATTACGACAGGAGAGAACACTGAAGCTTTCTTT. It is translated as CASSITTGENTEAFF.

The CDR3 loop reads CSAPSMGQQFF. The CDR3 nucleotides read TGCAGTGCTCCGTCTATGGGTCAGCAGTTCTTC. This rearrangement joins TRBV20-1 to TRBJ2-1; D not resolved. Germline CDR1 DFQATT, CDR2 SNEGSKA (reference sequence). Deletions cut 5 bases from V and 11 bases from J, with 13 bases between. The CDR3 covers 11 residues.

This clone was seen only once. The gene calls are TRBV6-1 and TRBJ2-3; no reliable D call. CDR3 length: 12 amino acids. Germline assignment: CDR1 MNHNS and CDR2 SASEGT. Trimming shortened V by 2 bases and J by 7 bases, and 7 bases separated the two germline ends. The DNA for the CDR3 is TGTGCCAGCAGTGAAAGGGTACATACGCAGTATTTT. Encoded protein: CASSERVHTQYF.

The chain recombines TRBV7-2 with TRBJ1-2; 9 bases agree with TRBD1. Germline V gene sequence: CDR1 SGHTA, CDR2 FQGNSA. CDR3 length: 19 residues. The junction had 16 bases not matched to a gene; V was cut back by 2 bases and J by 3 bases. The CDR3 region has the DNA TGTGCCAGCAGCTTATTCCTACAGGGGGCTGTTTACCCTCACTATGGCTACACCTTC. It encodes CASSLFLQGAVYPHYGYTF.

The V and J genes are TRBV5-1 and TRBJ2-7, with 10 bases matching TRBD1. From germline, CDR1 is SGHRS and CDR2 YFSETQ. V trimming: 7 bases; J trimming: 3 bases; junction bases outside the gene matches: 7. The CDR3 contains 14 residues. CDR3 loop: CASCETGGGYEQYF. In DNA form, the CDR3 reads TGCGCCAGCTGCGAGACAGGGGGCGGCTACGAGCAGTACTTC.

V usage is TRBV7-2 and J usage is TRBJ1-3; D may be TRBD1 (6 bases). CDR1 SGHTA and CDR2 FQGNSA come from the germline V gene. V was shortened by 0 bases and J by 4 bases, with 10 bases between the two germline ends. The CDR3 contains 15 residues. The CDR3 reads CASSLASGVGNTIYF. CDR3 bases: TGTGCCAGCAGCTTAGCCTCAGGGGTGGGAAACACCATATATTTT.

In regard to this clone: At the DNA level, this CDR3 is encoded by other sequences in the same sample as well. V usage is TRBV2 and J usage is TRBJ1-5; 7 positions match TRBD1. CDR3 size: 13 residues. CDR1 SNHLY and CDR2 FYNNEI come from the germline V gene. Trimming removed 4 bases from V and 5 bases from J; junction bases left unmatched: 2. For the CDR3, the DNA is TGTGCCAGCAGTGCTCAGGGGGATCAGCCCCAGCATTTT. It codes for CASSAQGDQPQHF.

This chain links TRBV5-1 with TRBJ2-3; 15 bases line up with TRBD2. Germline CDR1 reads SGHRS; CDR2 reads YFSETQ. The junction had 7 bases not matched to a gene; V was cut back by 3 bases and J by 2 bases. The CDR3 is 18 residues long. CDR3 loop: CASSSGLAGGAVTDTQYF. In DNA form, the CDR3 reads TGCGCCAGCAGCTCGGGACTAGCGGGAGGTGCGGTCACAGATACGCAGTATTTT.

The chain has TRBV7-8 and TRBJ2-7; no firm D call. CDR3 length: 14 amino acids. The germline CDR1 and CDR2 sequences are SGHVS and FQNEAQ. V was clipped by 3 bases and J by 4 bases, with 13 bases between them. CDR3 region: CASSFGSGSYEQYF. CDR3 bases: TGTGCCAGCAGCTTTGGGTCAGGTTCGTACGAGCAGTACTTC.

The chain uses TRBV7-6 and TRBJ2-5; weak D call: TRBD1 (6 bases). The V gene's germline CDR1 is SGHVS and CDR2 FNYEAQ. The germline V and J ends were trimmed by 5 bases and 4 bases, with 17 bases remaining between them. This CDR3 is built from 15 residues. The CDR3 bases are TGTGCCAGCAGCAAACACGGAACAGGGACAGAGACCCAGTACTTC. This codes for CASSKHGTGTETQYF.

The chain employs TRBV25-1 and TRBJ2-1; TRBD1 might be the D (5 bases). Deletions cut 4 bases from V and 12 bases from J, with 22 bases between. The germline gives CDR1 MGHDK, CDR2 SYGVNS. CDR3 length equals 15 residues. CDR3 sequence reads: CASSAPDTIGGSQFF. The CDR3 bases are TGTGCCAGCAGTGCCCCGGACACCATAGGCGGTTCGCAGTTCTTC.

V and J are TRBV27 and TRBJ1-4; tentative D call: TRBD1 (5 bases). This CDR3 is built from 13 residues. Between the trimmed V and J ends, which lost 8 bases and 0 bases, there was a span of 7 bases. Germline CDR1 MNHEY, CDR2 SMNVEV (reference sequence). The CDR3 loop is CASLGATNEKLFF. The CDR3 coding sequence is TGTGCCAGCCTGGGGGCAACTAATGAAAAACTGTTTTTT.

This chain connects TRBV7-9 to TRBJ2-1; 12 nucleotides agree with TRBD2. Looked up from germline, CDR1 is SEHNR and CDR2 is FQNEAQ (reference sequence). The CDR3 is 19 residues long. V was pared by 0 bases and J by 0 bases, with 6 bases of the junction left unmatched. CDR3 protein: CASSLAKLAGGYSYNEQFF. The CDR3 region has the DNA TGTGCCAGCAGCTTAGCCAAACTAGCGGGAGGTTACTCCTACAATGAGCAGTTCTTC.

The chain links TRBV15 to TRBJ1-4; a possible D gene is TRBD1 (6 bases). The CDR3 extends over 18 amino acids. Germline lookup yields CDR1 LNHNV and CDR2 YYDKDF (reference sequence). Trimming cost V 5 bases and J 2 bases, with 21 bases left between them. The CDR3 region has the DNA TGTGCCACCAGCCGAATTTATAGGGGGGGCCCTACTAATGAAAAACTGTTTTTT. It encodes CATSRIYRGGPTNEKLFF.

V and J are TRBV6-5 and TRBJ2-1; D gene uncertain. Germline assignment: CDR1 MNHEY and CDR2 SVGAGI. The CDR3 has 13 amino acids. The V end lost 0 bases, the J end lost 6 bases, and 6 bases lay between the germline ends. The CDR3 loop is CASSYSGFNEQFF. The CDR3 DNA reads as TGTGCCAGCAGTTACTCGGGCTTCAATGAGCAGTTCTTC.

Notes on this clone: The same CDR3 also results from other DNA sequences found in this sample. This chain connects TRBV14 to TRBJ2-7, with D unclear. The V gene's germline CDR1 is SGHDN and CDR2 FVKESK. Deletions cut 1 base from V and 4 bases from J, with 8 bases between. The CDR3 sequence is 13 residues long. The CDR3 protein is CASSQVGRYEQYF. CDR3 sequence (DNA): TGTGCCAGCAGCCAAGTGGGCAGATACGAGCAGTACTTC.

The sample holds one count of this clone. This chain links TRBV5-5 with TRBJ2-7, with D possibly being TRBD1 or TRBD2 (5 bases each). Germline V lookup: CDR1 SGHKS, CDR2 YYEKEE (reference sequence). V lost 4 bases, J lost 2 bases, and 13 bases lay in between. The CDR3 is 14 amino acids. DNA for the CDR3: TGTGCCAGCAGCCGGAGTGGGGGTCCCTACGAGCAGTACTTC. It is translated as CASSRSGGPYEQYF.

To note about this clone: Other nucleotide sequences in the sample specify the same CDR3. J is TRBJ1-3 and V is TRBV5-1; maybe TRBD1 (5 bases). Deletions cut 0 bases from V and 2 bases from J, with 9 bases between. Germline assignment: CDR1 SGHRS and CDR2 YFSETQ. There are 15 residues in the CDR3. The CDR3 reads CASSLATGAGNTIYF. CDR3 nucleotides: TGCGCCAGCAGCTTGGCCACGGGGGCTGGAAACACCATATATTTT.

The chain joins TRBV27 to TRBJ2-7; 12 nucleotides match TRBD2. CDR3 length equals 18 residues. Germline V lookup: CDR1 MNHEY, CDR2 SMNVEV (reference sequence). Trimming cost V 1 base and J 4 bases; bases outside gene matches: 11. The CDR3 sequence: CASSLFPPLAGGAYEQYF. In DNA form, the CDR3 reads TGTGCCAGCAGTTTATTCCCCCCCCTAGCGGGAGGGGCGTACGAGCAGTACTTC.

The chain carries TRBV5-1 and TRBJ2-5; D not resolved. The germline V and J ends were trimmed by 2 bases and 2 bases, with 10 bases remaining between them. CDR3 size: 14 residues. Germline CDR1 SGHRS, CDR2 YFSETQ. In DNA, the CDR3 is TGCGCCAGCAGCTTTCCGGGCCAACAAGAGACCCAGTACTTC. This encodes CASSFPGQQETQYF.

The chain has TRBV7-6 and TRBJ2-2; 11 bases are shared with TRBD2. The CDR3 is 16 residues long. The germline V gene encodes CDR1 SGHVS and CDR2 FNYEAQ. Trimming took 3 bases from V and 4 from J; bases not matched to a gene: 4. CDR3 coding DNA: TGTGCCAGCAGCTTTCGGACTAGCGGGCCCACCGGGGAGCTGTTTTTT. As protein: CASSFRTSGPTGELFF.

This rearrangement joins TRBV4-3 to TRBJ1-1, with D unresolved. The CDR3 loop spans 15 amino acids. V was clipped by 0 bases and J by 1 base, with 9 bases between them. CDR1 is LGHNA, CDR2 YSLEER, per germline. The CDR3 coding sequence is TGCGCCAGCAGCCAAGATCAGTTGAAGAACACTGAAGCTTTCTTT. Amino acid sequence: CASSQDQLKNTEAFF.

The chain links TRBV25-1 to TRBJ2-2, with TRBD1 identical over 8 bases. Germline V gives CDR1 MGHDK, CDR2 SYGVNS. V lost 4 bases to trimming and J lost 6 bases; unmatched junction nucleotides: 4. The CDR3 is made up of 14 amino acids. The CDR3: CASSALQGAGELFF. In DNA, the CDR3 is TGTGCCAGCAGTGCCTTACAGGGGGCCGGGGAGCTGTTTTTT.

The rearrangement links TRBV7-9 to TRBJ2-3, with D possibly TRBD1 on 6 matching bases. This CDR3 is built from 15 residues. Germline values: CDR1 SEHNR, CDR2 FQNEAQ (reference sequence). The V end lost 3 bases, the J end lost 2 bases, and 12 bases lay between the germline ends. CDR3 loop: CASSFPTGITDTQYF. As DNA, the CDR3 is TGTGCCAGCAGCTTTCCGACAGGTATCACAGATACGCAGTATTTT.

CDR3 sequence reads: CSAREVHTQYF. The CDR3 DNA follows: TGCAGTGCTAGAGAAGTACATACGCAGTATTTT. V and J are TRBV20-1 and TRBJ2-3, with D unresolved. Between the trimmed V and J ends, which lost 0 bases and 7 bases, there was a span of 5 bases. This CDR3 spans 11 amino acids. In germline, CDR1 is DFQATT, CDR2 SNEGSKA (reference sequence).